This TCR beta chain was documented in a study of regulatory T cells in long-lasting Graves disease. Whole-study findings and limits: There were preferences for TRBV28, TRBJ1-2 and TRBJ2-5 in persistent disease. TCR diversity was lower in persistent than newly diagnosed Graves' disease.

On this clonotype: The target antigen is unknown.

Building the TCR beta libraries relied on iRepertoire HTBI primers, and CDR3 regions underwent Arm-PCR. TCRdb passed the multiplex PCR reads through MiXCR, listing each CDR3 protein once. Found here are about 450,000 distinct CDR3 sequences, 23% of them singletons; the top ten hold 26%. Regarding time point: persistent/refractory GD, antithyroid drugs over 5 years with positive TRAb. PBMC-extracted RNA yielded the TCR library. Diagnosing Graves' disease relied on the American Thyroid Association guidelines. EDTA tubes collected approximately 10 milliliters of peripheral blood. V was shortened by 3 bases and J by 2 bases, with 8 bases between the two germline ends. This CDR3 has 13 residues. Germline assignment: CDR1 LNHNV and CDR2 YYDKDF (reference sequence).

This receptor was obtained from a female donor with Graves disease. V and J are TRBV15 and TRBJ2-7, with D perhaps matching TRBD1 (5 bases). The specimen comprised peripheral blood mononuclear cells (PBMCs), sampled when the disease was refractory, from a patient treated with antithyroid drugs. The CDR3 spells CATSRSRAYEQYF. The CDR3 nucleotides are TGTGCCACCAGCAGGAGCAGGGCCTACGAGCAGTACTTC. Full variable domain (outside the CDR3, taken from reference TRBV15 and TRBJ2-7): DAMVIQNPRYQVTQFGKPVTLSCSQTLNHNVMYWYQQKSSQAPKLLFHYYDKDFNNEADTPDNFQSRRPNTSFCFLDIRSPGLGDTAMYLCATSRSRAYEQYFGPGTRLTVT.